Included here is one T cell receptor (beta chain) sequence, with context. The data stem from a study of blood T cell repertoires in COVID-19. Study as a whole: Acute-phase and convalescent COVID-19 samples originated in the United States, Italy and Spain. PBMCs, B-cell-depleted T cells, or T cells provided the cDNA or gDNA that made up the material.

Germline V gene sequence: CDR1 KGHSH, CDR2 LQKENI. V was trimmed by 3 bases and J by 4 bases, leaving 12 bases between them. CDR3 length: 14 residues. Original methodology: It was from reference gene primer amplification that nucleated cell counts were estimated. Sequencing was performed with immunoSEQ multiplex PCR; in TCRdb, only in-frame clones are kept and a portion is missing. V, J and clone size were drawn from that table, and D and trimming were deduced from the DNA. The sample carries a few hundred thousand clones, less than 85% recorded once. Input material: peripheral blood. This receptor was identified in a man between 60 and 75 years old who had recovered from COVID-19. This sequence joins TRBV18 and TRBJ1-1; maybe TRBD1 (5 bases). Here the CDR3 DNA reads TGTGCCAGCTCACCTAGGGAGGGGATCACTGAAGCTTTCTTT. It yields the protein CASSPREGITEAFF. The full variable domain, its missing parts supplied by reference TRBV18 and TRBJ1-1, is NAGVMQNPRHLVRRRGQEARLRCSPMKGHSHVYWYRQLPEEGLKFMVYLQKENIIDESGMPKERFSAEFPKEGPSILRIQQVVRGDSAAYFCASSPREGITEAFFGQGTRLTVV.